This T cell receptor (beta chain) originates from a study of T cells in localized non-small cell lung cancer. Study outcomes and limitations: Median roughly 57 top-100 tumor clones were shared with paired adjacent lung. Heterogeneity within the tumor remains possible, as just one region underwent sequencing.

The assay was immunoSEQ multiplex PCR, and TCRdb's table has in-frame clones only and misses some. This table holds around 10,000 clones, just under 30% found once. This clone has just one count. The target antigen is unknown. The germline gives CDR1 GTSNPN, CDR2 SVGIG (reference sequence). V lost 1 base and J lost 5, with 17 bases in between. CDR3 length equals 16 residues. This chain links TRBV30 with TRBJ2-2, with D perhaps TRBD2 (7 bases). This TCR came from a man aged 40 to 69 with stage I lung adenocarcinoma. Sample: lung tumor tissue, taken before any cancer treatment. The CDR3 spells CAWSAGGAGFTGELFF. The DNA for the CDR3 is TGTGCCTGGAGTGCGGGGGGCGCTGGGTTTACCGGGGAGCTGTTTTTT.